The source of this T cell receptor beta chain is a study of T-cell reconstitution after alpha-beta-depleted transplantation in children. The TCRbeta library was prepared with unique molecular identifiers. TCRdb re-analysed the PCR reads in MiXCR, keeping a single row per CDR3 protein. Found here are 700,000 to 950,000 distinct CDR3 sequences, roughly 15% of them singletons; the top ten hold approximately 4.5%. The germline CDR1 and CDR2 sequences are LGHNT and FRNRAP. The CDR3 is 17 amino acids. Turning to this clonotype: The antigen is not known.

Whole-study findings and limits: Several hundred expanded graft clones reportedly gave rise to the alpha-beta T cells present about two months after transplant. There were some patients whose high TCRbeta diversity at day 60 came from surviving recipient T cells and thymic progenitors. T-cell counts and diversity at one year post-transplant came mainly from newly produced T cells.

The chain has TRBV12-5 and TRBJ2-7; 12 nucleotides match TRBD2. The origin of this receptor is a male patient under 18 who had a stem cell transplant for acute lymphoblastic leukemia, so the T cells may come from the graft donor. The material sequenced was PBMCs, mostly from graft donor cells, taken 360 days after TCRalphabeta/CD19-depleted stem cell transplant. In DNA, the CDR3 is TGTGCCTCCTGCCAAGGATTTCGTCTAGCGGGAGGGGGCGAGCAGTACTTC. Amino acid sequence: CASCQGFRLAGGGEQYF.